This T cell receptor beta chain was profiled in a study of T cell changes during pregnancy in multiple sclerosis. This table comes from immunoSEQ multiplex PCR, and its TCRdb copy is limited to in-frame clones, with some not included. There are about 59,000 clones in the sample; 90% to 95% occur only once, and about 2.6% lies in the top ten. This clonotype was sampled from a female donor with multiple sclerosis, enrolled in a pregnancy study. This material consisted of CD8+ T cells from peripheral blood mononuclear cells, taken after pregnancy.

In DNA, the CDR3 is TGTGCCAGTGGACAGGGCGGAGTGGAGCTGTTTTTT. Translation gives CASGQGGVELFF. The chain is built from TRBV9 and TRBJ2-2; 8 nucleotides line up with TRBD1. Trimming removed 8 bases from V and 10 bases from J; junction bases left unmatched: 7. The V gene's germline CDR1 is SGDLS and CDR2 YYNGEE. The CDR3 covers 12 residues.